The 32 T cell receptor beta chains below come from one sample, sequenced in a study of T cell responses to AZD1222 COVID-19 vaccine. Sequencing was performed with immunoSEQ multiplex PCR; in TCRdb, only in-frame clones are kept and a portion is missing. The sample records about 150,000 clones, roughly 88% being singletons. Source: peripheral blood, taken on day 0 of AZD1222 vaccination. The receptors shown here come from an adult in good health.

The V and J genes are TRBV10-1 and TRBJ1-3; D is perhaps TRBD1 (5 bases). Germline V gives CDR1 WNHNN, CDR2 SYGVQD (reference sequence). The CDR3 consists of 15 residues. V was pared by 4 bases and J by 0 bases, with 10 bases between. The CDR3 protein is CASSGDGYSGNTIYF. CDR3 DNA sequence: TGCGCCAGCAGTGGGGACGGTTACTCTGGAAACACCATATATTTT.

In this sample, this clone turned up a few times. V gene TRBV11-2 combines with J gene TRBJ2-6; D is unclear. The V end was cut by 0 bases, the J end by 0 bases, with 3 bases between. Germline lookup yields CDR1 SGHAT and CDR2 FQNNGV. CDR3 size: 15 residues. Written as DNA, the CDR3 is TGTGCCAGCAGCTTAGACCTCTCTGGGGCCAACGTCCTGACTTTC. Translation: CASSLDLSGANVLTF.

The chain recombines TRBV28 with TRBJ1-6; D may be TRBD1 (6 bases). The CDR3 runs 15 residues. The V gene's germline CDR1 is MDHEN and CDR2 SYDVKM. V lost 6 bases to trimming and J lost 7 bases, with 16 bases between them. The CDR3 reads CASSRRDIRNSPLHF. The CDR3 DNA is TGTGCCAGCAGCCGAAGGGACATTCGGAATTCACCCCTCCACTTT.

The gene calls are TRBV6-5 and TRBJ2-7; D is perhaps TRBD1 (5 bases). The CDR3 length is 11 residues. Trimming removed 5 bases from V and 4 bases from J, with 6 bases in between. CDR1 and CDR2 from the germline V gene are MNHEY and SVGAGI. The CDR3 sequence is CASSNRYEQYF. For the CDR3, the DNA is TGTGCCAGCAGTAACAGGTACGAGCAGTACTTC.

This chain links TRBV5-5 with TRBJ2-2, with TRBD1 matching 10 bases. Unmatched junction bases numbered 14, after V lost 7 bases and J lost 2 bases. CDR1 and CDR2 from the germline V gene are SGHKS and YYEKEE (reference sequence). This CDR3 contains 18 residues. The CDR3: CASQPLRGTGANTGELFF. The CDR3 region has the DNA TGTGCCAGCCAACCCCTTCGGGGGACAGGGGCCAACACCGGGGAGCTGTTTTTT.

This clone was seen only once. The V gene is TRBV12-5, the J gene TRBJ2-1; D remains ambiguous. Germline V lookup: CDR1 LGHNT, CDR2 FRNRAP. This CDR3 comprises 12 residues. Trimming removed 3 bases from V and 10 bases from J, with 10 bases in between. Here the CDR3 DNA reads TGTGCTAGTGGTTTTCCCTTATCGGAGCAGTTCTTC. Translated, it gives CASGFPLSEQFF.

The CDR3 region is CASSYFRGANTEAFF. CDR3 sequence (DNA): TGCGCCAGCAGCTATTTCAGGGGTGCGAACACTGAAGCTTTCTTT. The rearrangement uses TRBV4-1 and TRBJ1-1, with a possible D match to TRBD1 (6 bases). Trimming left V 5 bases short and J 1 base short, with 14 bases between. This CDR3 spans 15 amino acids. Looked up from germline, CDR1 is MGHRA and CDR2 is YSYEKL.

The chain is built from TRBV29-1 and TRBJ1-5; a possible D gene is TRBD1 (6 bases). Germline values: CDR1 SQVTM, CDR2 ANQGSEA. The CDR3 covers 13 residues. Trimming removed 6 bases at V and 4 bases at J, with 13 bases between. The CDR3 is CSVGGAVNQPQHF. CDR3 DNA sequence: TGCAGCGTGGGGGGCGCGGTGAATCAGCCCCAGCATTTT.

J is TRBJ1-3 and V is TRBV30, with D uncertain. The V and J ends lost 5 bases and 0 bases respectively, with 8 bases between them. The CDR3 is 13 residues long. Per germline, CDR1 GTSNPN and CDR2 SVGIG (reference sequence). CDR3 sequence: CAWVEGSGNTIYF. CDR3 nucleotides: TGTGCCTGGGTAGAGGGCTCTGGAAACACCATATATTTT.

The chain has TRBV10-3 and TRBJ2-7, with 11 bases aligning to TRBD1. J gave up 3 bases and V 5 bases, and 6 bases lay outside the gene matches. The CDR3 is 15 residues long. Germline CDR1 and CDR2: ENHRY and SYGVKD. Here the CDR3 reads CAISPGQGALYEQYF. The CDR3 DNA is TGTGCCATCAGTCCCGGACAGGGGGCCCTCTACGAGCAGTACTTC.

This chain uses TRBV15 with TRBJ2-1; TRBD2 matches at 9 bases. CDR1 LNHNV and CDR2 YYDKDF come from the germline V gene (reference sequence). Germline trimming cut 0 bases from V and 10 bases from J; bases unmatched to any gene: 22. CDR3 length: 20 amino acids. The CDR3 is CATSRDPPASGVHPRKEQFF. DNA for the CDR3: TGTGCCACCAGCAGAGATCCCCCGGCTAGCGGGGTCCACCCTCGGAAAGAGCAGTTCTTC. Drawing the rest from reference TRBV15 and TRBJ2-1, the complete variable domain is DAMVIQNPRYQVTQFGKPVTLSCSQTLNHNVMYWYQQKSSQAPKLLFHYYDKDFNNEADTPDNFQSRRPNTSFCFLDIRSPGLGDTAMYLCATSRDPPASGVHPRKEQFFGPGTRLTVL.

The chain joins TRBV28 to TRBJ1-2; D not certain. From germline, CDR1 is MDHEN and CDR2 SYDVKM. The CDR3 covers 11 residues. In DNA form, the CDR3 reads TGTGGAAGGGAGCGCCACTATGGCTACACCTTC. This codes for CGRERHYGYTF.

The V and J genes are TRBV5-1 and TRBJ1-2, with a weak D call TRBD1 (5 bases). This CDR3 contains 16 residues. Germline-derived CDR1 and CDR2 are SGHRS and YFSETQ. Trimming left V 0 bases short and J 6 bases short, with 18 bases between. In nucleotides, the CDR3 is TGCGCCAGCAGCTTGGGGGGGACCCCATCGTCCAATGGCTACACCTTC. Translating it yields CASSLGGTPSSNGYTF.

In its sample, this clone was seen a few times. The chain has TRBV27 and TRBJ1-2, with D possibly being TRBD1 (5 bases). The CDR3 has 17 amino acids. V was trimmed by 5 bases and J by 5 bases, leaving 24 bases between them. The germline gives CDR1 MNHEY, CDR2 SMNVEV (reference sequence). The CDR3 reads CASSPQPPRGLGYGYTF. Written as DNA, the CDR3 is TGTGCCAGCAGTCCCCAACCCCCGAGGGGCTTAGGGTATGGCTACACCTTC.

The chain links TRBV4-1 to TRBJ2-7; D not resolved. Germline-derived CDR1 and CDR2 are MGHRA and YSYEKL. Trimming left V 1 base short and J 0 bases short, with 7 bases between. This CDR3 has 14 amino acids. The CDR3 DNA sequence: TGCGCCAGCAGCCAAGGTTCTATCTCCTACGAGCAGTACTTC. Protein: CASSQGSISYEQYF.

V is TRBV12-3 or TRBV12-4 and J is TRBJ2-7; D unclear. V was shortened by 1 base and J by 4 bases, with 2 bases between the two germline ends. This CDR3 is built from 11 residues. The DNA for the CDR3 is TGTGCCAGCAGTTTAGGATACGAGCAGTACTTC. It is translated as CASSLGYEQYF.

V gene TRBV7-3 combines with J gene TRBJ2-2; TRBD1 matches at 8 bases. Trimming cost V 0 bases and J 1 base; bases outside gene matches: 4. This CDR3 spans 17 amino acids. CDR1 and CDR2 (germline): SGHTA, FQGTGA. As DNA, the CDR3 is TGTGCCAGCAGCTTAACGTACGGGACAGGGAACACCGGGGAGCTGTTTTTT. Amino acids: CASSLTYGTGNTGELFF. The full variable domain, completed using reference TRBV7-3 and TRBJ2-2, is GAGVSQTPSNKVTEKGKYVELRCDPISGHTALYWYRQSLGQGPEFLIYFQGTGAADDSGLPNDRFFAVRPEGSVSTLKIQRTERGDSAVYLCASSLTYGTGNTGELFFGEGSRLTVL.

The CDR3 spells CASSLLGPVTYGYTF. The DNA of the CDR3 is TGTGCCAGCAGCTTATTGGGGCCGGTAACCTATGGCTACACCTTC. V and J are TRBV7-9 and TRBJ1-2; a weak D match, TRBD1 (5 bases). The CDR3 spans 15 residues. Looked up from germline, CDR1 is SEHNR and CDR2 is FQNEAQ (reference sequence). V lost 2 bases to trimming and J lost 4 bases, with 14 bases between them.

The V gene is TRBV3-1 (or the pseudogene TRBV3-2), the J gene TRBJ2-3; 7 bases map to TRBD2. The CDR3 has 13 residues. After removal of 4 bases from V and 9 bases from J, the junction contained 7 bases not matched to a gene. CDR1 and CDR2 from the germline V gene are LGHDT and YNNKEL (reference sequence). CDR3 sequence reads: CASSLARGITQYF. In nucleotides, the CDR3 is TGTGCCAGCAGCCTGGCGCGGGGGATCACGCAGTATTTT.

J is TRBJ2-3 and V is TRBV28, with D possibly TRBD2 on 7 matching bases. The V and J ends lost 8 bases and 2 bases respectively, with 17 bases between them. The CDR3 extends over 15 amino acids. Germline values: CDR1 MDHEN, CDR2 SYDVKM. CDR3 coding DNA: TGTGCCAGCGGGGGGGCCGAGAAGTCCACAGATACGCAGTATTTT. It codes for CASGGAEKSTDTQYF. Filled out from reference TRBV28 and TRBJ2-3, the complete variable domain reads DVKVTQSSRYLVKRTGEKVFLECVQDMDHENMFWYRQDPGLGLRLIYFSYDVKMKEKGDIPEGYSVSREKKERFSLILESASTNQTSMYLCASGGAEKSTDTQYFGPGTRLTVL.

The chain combines TRBV7-6 with TRBJ1-5; tentative D call: TRBD1 (5 bases). There are 15 residues in the CDR3. Per the germline V gene, CDR1 is SGHVS and CDR2 is FNYEAQ. V was pared by 5 bases and J by 3 bases, with 14 bases between. DNA for the CDR3: TGTGCCAGCAGCGCCTCGCAGGGACTCAATCAGCCCCAGCATTTT. Residues: CASSASQGLNQPQHF.

This clone was seen just once. This chain uses TRBV10-3 with TRBJ2-6, with 10 bases aligning to TRBD1. Germline V CDR1 and CDR2: ENHRY, SYGVKD. V was clipped by 6 bases and J by 1 base; unmatched bases: 3. This CDR3 spans 16 amino acids. CDR3: CAIRGQGFSGANVLTF. The CDR3 DNA follows: TGTGCCATCAGGGGACAGGGGTTTTCTGGGGCCAACGTCCTGACTTTC.

The chain carries TRBV2 and TRBJ1-1, with D uncertain. The CDR3 has 11 amino acids. Germline V gene lookup returns CDR1 SNHLY and CDR2 FYNNEI. Trimming took 6 bases from V and 3 from J, leaving 5 bases between them. The CDR3 DNA reads as TGTGCCAGCAGGCAGGACACTGAAGCTTTCTTT. Its protein is CASRQDTEAFF.

The chain uses TRBV11-1 and TRBJ1-2; D unclear. The V and J ends lost 1 base and 6 bases respectively, with 15 bases between them. The CDR3 consists of 15 residues. CDR1 and CDR2 (germline): SGHAT, FQDESV (reference sequence). CDR3 residues: CASSLEARSSHGYTF. The CDR3 DNA sequence: TGTGCCAGCAGCTTAGAGGCCAGGTCTTCTCATGGCTACACCTTC.

The rearrangement uses TRBV28 and TRBJ2-2, with D possibly being TRBD2 (6 bases). The germline gives CDR1 MDHEN, CDR2 SYDVKM. The CDR3 has 14 amino acids. Trimming took 3 bases from V and 6 from J, leaving 11 bases between them. CDR3 DNA sequence: TGTGCCAGCAGTTTGGGGGGAAACGCCGGGGAGCTGTTTTTT. Translating gives CASSLGGNAGELFF.

This sequence joins TRBV27 and TRBJ1-2, with D unclear. The germline V gene encodes CDR1 MNHEY and CDR2 SMNVEV (reference sequence). V was pared by 4 bases and J by 8 bases, with 14 bases between. The CDR3 consists of 13 residues. CDR3 sequence reads: CASSSKQLMGYTF. The CDR3 DNA follows: TGTGCCAGCAGTTCCAAACAGCTCATGGGCTACACCTTC.

CDR3 amino acids: CSVDEGRENTEAFF. The CDR3 region has the DNA TGCAGCGTTGACGAGGGGAGGGAGAACACTGAAGCTTTCTTT. The gene calls are TRBV29-1 and TRBJ1-1, with a tentative D call TRBD1 (5 bases). Germline V gene data show CDR1 as SQVTM and CDR2 as ANQGSEA. The CDR3 is made up of 14 amino acids. V was shortened by 3 bases and J by 1 base, with 12 bases between the two germline ends.

The chain recombines TRBV5-1 with TRBJ1-1; perhaps TRBD1 as D (6 bases). Germline CDR1 is SGHRS and CDR2 is YFSETQ. The CDR3 totals 16 residues. V lost 4 bases to trimming and J lost 0 bases, with 16 bases between them. Here the CDR3 reads CASSPSRTGLNTEAFF. As DNA, the CDR3 is TGCGCCAGCAGCCCCTCCCGAACAGGGCTGAACACTGAAGCTTTCTTT.

The chain couples TRBV4-2 to TRBJ1-1, with TRBD1 identical over 9 bases. The CDR3 is made up of 14 amino acids. Per the germline V gene, CDR1 is LGHNA and CDR2 is YNFKEQ. V lost 1 base and J lost 8; bases outside the gene matches: 5. The CDR3 nucleotides read TGTGCCAGCAGCCAAGGGACAGGGGAAGCAGAAGCTTTCTTT. Residues: CASSQGTGEAEAFF.

This clone came up a few times. The J gene is TRBJ2-2, the V gene TRBV2; 9 bases line up with TRBD1. J was trimmed by 4 bases and V by 9 bases; bases with no gene match: 15. Looked up from germline, CDR1 is SNHLY and CDR2 is FYNNEI. The CDR3 sequence is 17 residues long. The CDR3 DNA follows: TGTGCCAGACCAGCCCAGGGGGGGACAGGGATCACCGGGGAGCTGTTTTTT. Translated, it gives CARPAQGGTGITGELFF.

The rearrangement joins TRBV6-5 to TRBJ1-2, with 9 nucleotides matching TRBD1. The germline V gene encodes CDR1 MNHEY and CDR2 SVGAGI. The CDR3 loop spans 15 amino acids. V lost 2 bases to trimming and J lost 4 bases; unmatched junction nucleotides: 5. The CDR3 nucleotides are TGTGCCAGCAGTTACCTTCAGACAGGGGGCTATGGCTACACCTTC. Translated, it gives CASSYLQTGGYGYTF.

A word on this clone: The germline gene is not matched at one end of the junction; a read error may be the cause. The gene calls are TRBV2 and TRBJ2-5, with TRBD1 identical over 11 bases. Per the germline V gene, CDR1 is SNHLY and CDR2 is FYNNEI. This CDR3 is 14 amino acids long. The CDR3 loop reads CASIGGQGAPDEDF. The CDR3 DNA sequence: TGTGCCAGCATAGGAGGACAGGGGGCCCCGGACGAGGACTTC.